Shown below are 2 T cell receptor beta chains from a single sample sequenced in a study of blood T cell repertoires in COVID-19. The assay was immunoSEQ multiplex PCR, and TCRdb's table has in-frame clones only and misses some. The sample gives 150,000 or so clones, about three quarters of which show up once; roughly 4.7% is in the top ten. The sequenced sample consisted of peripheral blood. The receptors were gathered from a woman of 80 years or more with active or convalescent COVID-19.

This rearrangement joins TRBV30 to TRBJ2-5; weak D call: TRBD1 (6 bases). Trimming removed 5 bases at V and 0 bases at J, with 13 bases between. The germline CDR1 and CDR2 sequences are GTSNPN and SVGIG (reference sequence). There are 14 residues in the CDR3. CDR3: CAWSRYRDQETQYF. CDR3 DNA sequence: TGTGCCTGGTCGCGCTACAGGGACCAAGAGACCCAGTACTTC.

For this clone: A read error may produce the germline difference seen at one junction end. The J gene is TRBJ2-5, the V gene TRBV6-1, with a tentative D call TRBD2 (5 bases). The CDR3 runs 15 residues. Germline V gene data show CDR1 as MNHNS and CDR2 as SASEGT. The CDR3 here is CASSEVLRGSTTHYF. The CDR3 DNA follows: TGTGCCAGCAGTGAAGTTTTGAGAGGGTCAACGACCCACTACTTC.